This T cell receptor beta chain was recovered during a study of cytomegalovirus exposure and HLA in healthy donors (dated by TCRdb to about 2017). Turning to the overall study: In an earlier analysis of under 750 of the donors, approximately 300 Gb of sequence data and some 120 million unique TCR beta sequences from about 179 million T cells were reported. All discovery cohort repertoires had been generated using a single sequencing platform. The aim of the study was to test whether cataloging public T cell receptors could identify signatures of past pathogen exposure. A later genetic analysis used genome-wide SNP genotypes for about three fifths of the roughly 700 donors, treating that subset as a discovery cohort. In an earlier analysis of 587 of the donors, high-throughput TCR beta sequencing was used to judge whether each TCR beta V gene segment behaved as functional or pseudogenic. In addition to the first cohort of around 670 subjects, a separate validation cohort of some 120 different subjects was used. The T cell repertoires of about 700 subjects were profiled by immunosequencing and related to cytomegalovirus serostatus. Across 398 genotyped donors of the cohort, an average of approximately 240,000 unique TCR beta nucleotide sequences per donor were sequenced, and roughly a sixth of those sequences were non-productive. The number of typed donors differed by locus: about 620-630 for A, B, C, DRB1 and DQB1; approximately 530 for DQA1; around 580 for DPA1; and about 450 for DPB1. HLA typing covered class I and class II loci at four-digit resolution. Rather than using new phenotypic data, the later analysis identified candidate immune exposures from TCR beta sequences and from how often those sequences occurred across donors. About 5 DR-DQ haplotypes were handled as single units for association and clustering, since linkage in the cohort was strong. An early release that covered about 600 HLA-typed donors contained approximately 300 gigabases of sequencing data and tens of millions of unique TCR sequences. A later analysis re-analyzed previously published TCR beta repertoires from 550 to 700 donors and added high-resolution HLA genotyping to study TCR occurrence patterns. Donor age, sex, ethnicity and CMV serostatus were compiled together with the repertoire data. Of the 300 to 450 genotyped donors, 81% fell in the genetic ancestry cluster associated with self-reported Caucasian donors. High-throughput TCR immunosequencing, statistical association of individual TCRs with disease status, and machine learning were combined to predict cytomegalovirus infection status. Broader findings and caveats from the paper: When HLA alleles, especially DR and DQ, strongly co-occurred, TCR associations were difficult to assign to individual alleles. Correlated functional status among segregating V segments might reflect linkage disequilibrium, but an unknown experimental factor could not be ruled out. Compared with equally common non-associated chains, HLA-associated TCR beta chains in a later analysis were more clonally expanded and had lower generation probabilities. In a later analysis, TCR association rates were found to vary across HLA loci, with the most associated TCRs seen for DRB1 alleles and the fewest for HLA-C alleles. Because counts were too low, approximately 18 rarely observed V segments, including chromosome 9 orphons, were excluded from the earlier analysis of 587 of the donors. A further reported finding was that TCR beta sequences accurately predicted the HLA-A and HLA-B alleles for most subjects in the first cohort. This cohort had only TCR beta chains sequenced, and the lack of alpha or paired-chain data limited which features could be detected. Sequencing depth was assumed to be roughly uniform across donors in the presence/absence analyses, though that assumption may not hold. In a later genetic analysis, a missense DCLRE1C variant was associated with V-gene and J-gene trimming of TCR beta chains, and the association was replicated in an independent cohort. Because HLA typing was missing for some donors at each locus, association tests included only the typed subset. In a later analysis, around 17,000 TCR beta sequences were associated with specific HLA alleles at a false discovery rate of 0.05. Most TCR sequences were observed very rarely across donors, whereas some public TCRs were present in many individuals. A later genetic analysis reported fewer N-insertions in productive TCRs among donors in an Asian-associated ancestry cluster than the approximately 670-donor mean. In the study, some 180 TCR beta chains were listed as associated with cytomegalovirus. In an earlier analysis of a few hundred of the donors, most TCR beta V segments were observed in productive rearrangements about 87% or about 30% of the time, broadly matching IMGT annotations. It was suggested by the authors that the approach could potentially be generalized to other disease states and immunological phenotypes. In both the original and validation cohorts, the classifier was reported to diagnose cytomegalovirus status with high specificity and sensitivity. A cluster of highly shared sequence variants was judged likely to be a technical artifact of the sequencing pipeline. Most CMV-associated TCR beta chains appeared to be HLA-restricted in a later analysis, and the HLA associations seemed to be driven largely by CMV exposure. The only immune exposure information available for the cohort was CMV serostatus. In a later analysis, several top co-occurrence clusters were reported to appear linked to parvovirus B19, influenza, CMV and Epstein-Barr virus. Some IMGT-functional V segments, including TRBV6-2 and TRBV6-3, could not be distinguished by the 87-base-pair reads and were therefore excluded. A few of the identified cytomegalovirus-associated TCR beta chains were confirmed in vitro to be specific for cytomegalovirus antigens.

In regard to this clone: Its recognized antigen is unknown. No base qualities exist here, and no much larger clone lies one base off it.

CDR1 and CDR2 are drawn from the germline V gene: MNHEY, SVGAGI. Relative to germline, V is missing 6 bases and J is missing 8 bases, with 10 bases of the junction outside any gene match. Including cysteine and phenylalanine, the CDR3 has 15 amino acids. The DNA shown is the 45-base CDR3, in frame from base 1. In total, more than 500 healthy bone marrow donors made up the cohort. At the time of sampling, every cohort member was nominally healthy, though immune exposures that went unrecorded were likely present. The donor tested CMV seronegative, placing the donor among the roughly 400 seronegative members of the cohort. A peripheral blood sample was collected from each donor, and TCR beta sequencing was performed on peripheral blood mononuclear cells. Genomic DNA extraction from the blood cell samples was performed with the Qiagen DNeasy Blood Extraction Kit. The protocol used for the library was the immunoSEQ multiplex PCR assay. For the multiplex PCR, a mixture combining 60 forward primers for TCR Vbeta segments and 13 reverse primers for TCR Jbeta segments was used. The CDR3 region of rearranged TCR beta genes was amplified from genomic DNA with a multiplex PCR assay. On the Illumina HiSeq System, the amplified TCR beta libraries were sequenced as 87-base-pair reads. The authors processed their data as follows. Across the 500 to 700 repertoires, a later analysis counted approximately 75 million unique TCR beta chains, 8.5 million to 12 million of which were shared by at least two donors. Raw reads were error-corrected and collapsed into unique sequences by a nearest-neighbor algorithm in which closely related sequences were merged to remove PCR and sequencing errors. To assign V, D and J gene segments, CDR3 sequences were aligned to IMGT reference sequences. For a sequence to be retained, a match of at least six nucleotides was required to both a V gene segment and a J gene segment. A rearrangement was called productive if the CDR3 had no stop codons and remained in frame with V and J, and every other rearrangement was called non-productive. CDR3 was defined according to IMGT convention as the region running from the second conserved V-encoded cysteine to the conserved J-encoded phenylalanine. The earlier analysis of a few hundred of the donors excluded any sequence lacking an unambiguous match to a single V gene segment. An earlier analysis of about 590 of the donors classified V segments as functional when productive rearrangements were above 56.7% and as segregating when the standard deviation between donors was above 5%. A statistical classification framework was built to diagnose cytomegalovirus status from the catalog of TCR beta chain sequences. V and J gene assignment, in a later analysis, came from comparing TCR nucleotide sequences with IMGT/GENE-DB human TR gene sequences. Using the TCRdist pipeline, a later analysis assigned CDR3 sequences along with most-parsimonious VDJ recombination scenarios. In a later analysis, each TCR beta chain was defined by its CDR3 amino acid sequence together with its V-gene family, and reads without a unique V-gene family were excluded. As a way to deal with suspected cross-contamination and a sequencing artifact, a later analysis dropped roughly 600 nucleotide sequences that were highly shared and had low generation probability. In a later analysis, a clonal expansion index was calculated for each public chain from normalized within-repertoire ranks of inferred template counts. A later analysis computed generation probabilities with a VDJ recombination model fitted to out-of-frame rearrangements, and checked the results against IGoR. In a later analysis, TCR-TCR, TCR-HLA and TCR-CMV co-occurrence was scored with hypergeometric tests, and a repertoire-size bias correction was applied to TCR pairs. False discovery rates were estimated in a later analysis by permuting HLA or CMV assignments 20 times. In a later analysis, co-occurring TCRs were grouped using DBSCAN, with TCRdist sequence similarity added in when clustering inside HLA-allele-positive subsets. Repertoires with fewer than 30,000 or more than 120,000 public chains were left out of co-occurrence clustering, as were five repertoires with anomalous nucleotide sharing. What TCRdb holds here is the immuneACCESS table cut down to in-frame rearrangements. Part of the clones is not present; checked against another copy, under half of the missing clones reflect an unresolved V gene, and the others are unexplained. The V and J calls and clone size were taken over from that table, and D and trimming were inferred from the DNA. The sample records 220,000 or so clones, 65% to 80% of which are singletons. The ten largest clonotypes hold 1.5% to 2% of the sample.

The V and J genes are TRBV6-5 and TRBJ2-1, with 10 junctional bases fitting TRBD2. The receptor was derived from a man aged 45 to 65 in good health and CMV-seronegative. Sequencing used PBMCs. The CDR3 reads as follows: CASSLASGSSDEQFF. The sequenced DNA: TGTGCCAGCAGCTTGGCTAGCGGGAGTTCCGATGAGCAGTTCTTC.